Listed below are T cell receptor beta chains from one sample, sequenced in a study of blood T cell repertoires in COVID-19. The method was immunoSEQ multiplex PCR; TCRdb's version includes in-frame clones alone and lacks a portion of them. This sample has 63,000 or so clones; roughly 89% occur once, and the top ten carry approximately 1.5%. The sequenced material came from peripheral blood. These receptors were obtained from a man aged 60 to 69 with acute or convalescent COVID-19. CDR3s leave out the opening cysteine and the closing phenylalanine or tryptophan. Each record gives: J gene, V gene, CDR3 protein.

TRBJ1-5	TRBV7-9	ASTTSGGNQPQH
TRBJ1-1	TRBV6-5	ASKSGSNTEAF
TRBJ1-2	TRBV15	ATSKRGQIGVYGYT
TRBJ1-5	TRBV2	ATRGQGDQPQH
TRBJ1-1	TRBV5-1	ASSGPQVNTEAF
TRBJ2-1	TRBV5-5	ASSLLTGSSEDEQF
TRBJ2-4	TRBV9	ASSVDPGGGTKNIQY
TRBJ2-1	TRBV9	ASSARGVSYNEQF
TRBJ1-2	TRBV6-5	ASRGQFLGYT
TRBJ2-2	TRBV3-1/TRBV3-2	ASSQTGLSTGELF
TRBJ1-4	TRBV19	ASSRDSRYEKLF
TRBJ2-1	TRBV24-1	ATSDPGQGGNEQF
TRBJ2-2	TRBV6-5	ASSWTGGPGELF
TRBJ2-4	TRBV5-1	ASSLGRGDIQY
TRBJ2-7	TRBV4-1	ASSQAPGQAYEQY
TRBJ1-5	TRBV27	ASSGTGGFGQPQH
TRBJ1-3	TRBV5-6	ASSLETGGLGSTIY
TRBJ1-6	TRBV3-1/TRBV3-2	ASSRTDISSNSPLH
TRBJ1-2	TRBV6-1	ASSELPGQPLAGYT
TRBJ1-2	TRBV19	ASSKTGYGYT
TRBJ1-2	TRBV5-4	ASSLEGQSNYGYT
TRBJ1-2	TRBV12-3/TRBV12-4	ASSVNRVNGYT
TRBJ1-1	TRBV6-1	ASSEWGAVTEAF
TRBJ2-5	TRBV7-2	ASSSLAGRGGTQY
TRBJ1-2	TRBV5-1	ASSTRQGSSIAEANYGYT
TRBJ1-1	TRBV18	ASSALTGDTEAF
TRBJ2-7	TRBV9	ASSPSGGLFYEQY
TRBJ1-4	TRBV28	ASAPPGTNSEKLF
TRBJ2-7	TRBV7-9	ASSTGEQAWGEQY
TRBJ2-2	TRBV5-1	ASSADTSTGELF
TRBJ1-2	TRBV5-1	ASSSQVDSIGYT
TRBJ1-6	TRBV5-1	ASSLNRQNSPLH
TRBJ2-1	TRBV24-1	ATSDLRGTSSIAGADNEQF
TRBJ1-6	TRBV20-1	SASRTGVNSPLH
TRBJ1-1	TRBV18	ASSPGQMNTEAF
TRBJ1-3	TRBV5-1	ASSLAASSGNTIY
TRBJ2-1	TRBV5-1	ASSRTTGGHNEQF
TRBJ2-2	TRBV24-1	ATSDLNRVTGELF
TRBJ1-2	TRBV5-4	ASSSSNYGYT
TRBJ2-5	TRBV5-1	ASSLATSGGQETQY
TRBJ2-7	TRBV15	ATSRGGGGYEQY
TRBJ2-3	TRBV7-3	ASSLSLASSTQY
TRBJ1-5	TRBV6-5	ASRLGQGVNQPQH
TRBJ2-1	TRBV30	AWREIAGVSSYNEQF
TRBJ1-1	TRBV3-1/TRBV3-2	ASSRGQEGTEAF
TRBJ1-4	TRBV14	ATHHDLATNEKLF